One and the same sample provided the 7 T cell receptor beta chains below, sequenced in a study of blood T cells in healthy people across ages. Combining a sample-barcoded 5' primer with a J-beta primer mix, a second PCR ran for roughly 6 to 12 cycles. TCRdb used MiXCR to reprocess the 5' RACE reads, holding one entry per CDR3 protein. The sample yields over a million distinct CDR3 sequences, around 55% seen once. Sequences were obtained from blood. The receptors originated from a man aged 18 to 30 in good health.

This chain joins TRBV27 and TRBJ2-7, with 9 bases lining up with TRBD1. The CDR3 is 13 amino acids. CDR1 and CDR2 from the germline V gene are MNHEY and SMNVEV (reference sequence). The V and J ends lost 5 bases and 3 bases, in that order; junction bases with no gene match: 2. CDR3 DNA sequence: TGTGCCAGCAGTCGACAGGGGGACTACGAGCAGTACTTC. It specifies CASSRQGDYEQYF.

There are a few counts of this clonotype. The V and J genes are TRBV7-9 and TRBJ2-7; 7 bases line up with TRBD1. Trimming removed 5 bases from V and 7 bases from J; junction bases left unmatched: 11. This CDR3 contains 14 residues. CDR1 and CDR2 (germline): SEHNR, FQNEAQ (reference sequence). CDR3: CASSGYRGEGEQYF. DNA of the CDR3: TGTGCCAGCAGCGGATACAGGGGTGAGGGGGAGCAGTACTTC.

On this clonotype itself: One junction end disagrees with the germline gene, perhaps due to a read error. The rearrangement uses TRBV6-2 or TRBV6-3 and TRBJ2-3, with D tentatively TRBD1 (6 bases). This CDR3 region has 18 residues. CDR1 and CDR2 from the germline V gene are MNHEY and SVGEGT. CDR3 sequence (DNA): TGTACCAGCAGTTACTCGCCGCCCGGACAGACGCTGACAGATACGCAGTATTTT. Residues: CTSSYSPPGQTLTDTQYF.

This chain uses TRBV7-2 with TRBJ2-1, with 10 bases matching TRBD2. Germline V gene lookup returns CDR1 SGHTA and CDR2 FQGNSA. V was clipped by 6 bases and J by 9 bases; unmatched bases: 8. CDR3 length equals 14 residues. CDR3: CASRFGTSVSEQFF. CDR3 nucleotides: TGTGCCAGCAGATTCGGGACTAGCGTTAGTGAGCAGTTCTTC.

The chain's CDR3 is CASSVDRLNTGELFF. CDR3 bases: TGTGCCAGCAGCGTAGACAGGCTTAACACCGGGGAGCTGTTTTTT. The chain employs TRBV9 and TRBJ2-2; possibly TRBD1 for D (5 bases). The CDR3 extends over 15 amino acids. The germline V gene has CDR1 SGDLS and CDR2 YYNGEE. V was clipped by 0 bases and J by 2 bases, with 8 bases between them.

V gene TRBV5-1 combines with J gene TRBJ2-7, with 7 bases lining up with TRBD2. The CDR3 totals 16 residues. Per germline, CDR1 SGHRS and CDR2 YFSETQ. V gave up 4 bases and J gave up 2 bases; unmatched junction bases: 12. The CDR3 loop reads CASSPPYSGVTYEQYF. CDR3 nucleotide sequence: TGCGCCAGCAGCCCCCCTTACAGCGGGGTTACCTACGAGCAGTACTTC.

V gene TRBV20-1 combines with J gene TRBJ2-7, with 7 bases lining up with TRBD2. Germline V gene data show CDR1 as DFQATT and CDR2 as SNEGSKA (reference sequence). This CDR3 region has 14 residues. V was clipped by 6 bases and J by 7 bases; unmatched bases: 15. The CDR3 sequence: CSAKRREGLNEQYF. The CDR3 DNA sequence: TGCAGTGCAAAGAGGAGGGAGGGCTTGAATGAGCAGTACTTC.